These 21 T cell receptor beta chains came from one sample sequenced in a study of blood T cell repertoires in COVID-19 (dated by TCRdb to about 2020). The library was produced with the immunoSEQ multiplex PCR assay. Held by TCRdb, this immuneACCESS table contains in-frame sequences only and omits some clones. Under half of the omission traces to an unresolved V gene where checked; the cause of the rest is unknown. The sample table contains 95,000 to 150,000 clones; only one count was recorded for 86% of them. The ten largest make up about 4.5% of the sample. Sequences were obtained from peripheral blood. The receptors come from a man between 40 and 49 years old with acute or convalescent COVID-19.

The table lists this clone with a few counts. The chain carries TRBV7-8 and TRBJ1-1; 8 nucleotides match TRBD1. The length of the CDR3 is 14 residues. Germline trimming cut 5 bases from V and 5 bases from J; bases unmatched to any gene: 7. Per germline, CDR1 SGHVS and CDR2 FQNEAQ. The CDR3 bases are TGTGCCAGCAGCGCAATCACAGGGGGGACTGAAGCTTTCTTT. Its protein is CASSAITGGTEAFF.

The chain has TRBV5-1 and TRBJ1-1; 7 bases align to TRBD1. Unmatched junction bases numbered 6, after V lost 4 bases and J lost 0 bases. Per germline, CDR1 SGHRS and CDR2 YFSETQ. The CDR3 contains 15 residues. The CDR3 is CASSGAGQMNTEAFF. The CDR3 nucleotides read TGCGCCAGCAGCGGGGCGGGACAGATGAACACTGAAGCTTTCTTT.

The rearrangement links TRBV2 to TRBJ1-2; 7 positions match TRBD1. CDR3 size: 13 residues. V dropped 5 bases and J dropped 6; count of bases not matched to a gene: 6. The germline gives CDR1 SNHLY, CDR2 FYNNEI. CDR3 sequence: CASSRRQGNGYTF. The DNA of the CDR3 is TGTGCCAGCAGTAGACGACAGGGTAATGGCTACACCTTC.

The chain has TRBV30 and TRBJ1-4, with TRBD1 matching over 9 bases. This CDR3 contains 14 residues. V lost 0 bases to trimming and J lost 7 bases; unmatched junction nucleotides: 3. The germline V gene has CDR1 GTSNPN and CDR2 SVGIG (reference sequence). In nucleotides, the CDR3 is TGTGCCTGGAGTGTCGGGACAGGGCTTGAAAAACTGTTTTTT. This codes for CAWSVGTGLEKLFF.

This rearrangement joins TRBV5-4 to TRBJ2-7; maybe TRBD1 (5 bases). Germline values: CDR1 SGHNT, CDR2 YYREEE (reference sequence). The V end lost 0 bases, the J end lost 2 bases, and 9 bases lay between the germline ends. The CDR3 is 14 residues long. The DNA of the CDR3 is TGTGCCAGCAGCTTGGCCGACAGAACCTACGAGCAGTACTTC. It translates to CASSLADRTYEQYF.

The V gene is TRBV5-1, the J gene TRBJ2-3; D is possibly TRBD2 (6 bases). The CDR3 consists of 16 residues. Trimming left V 3 bases short and J 1 base short, with 15 bases between. The germline V gene has CDR1 SGHRS and CDR2 YFSETQ. The CDR3 protein is CASSSGTGIRTDTQYF. In nucleotides, the CDR3 is TGCGCCAGCAGCTCCGGGACTGGGATACGCACAGATACGCAGTATTTT.

The chain couples TRBV5-1 to TRBJ1-2; D call uncertain. There are 15 residues in the CDR3. V lost 0 bases to trimming and J lost 4 bases, with 13 bases between them. CDR1 is SGHRS and CDR2 is YFSETQ in the germline V gene. This chain's CDR3 is CASSLGTGKSYGYTF. As DNA, the CDR3 is TGCGCCAGCAGCTTGGGAACGGGGAAGAGCTATGGCTACACCTTC.

V gene TRBV7-6 combines with J gene TRBJ1-4, with a tentative D call TRBD1 (5 bases). This CDR3 region has 15 residues. The germline gives CDR1 SGHVS, CDR2 FNYEAQ. Trimming took 4 bases from V and 7 from J, leaving 16 bases between them. The CDR3 sequence is CASSSRGGASEKLFF. The CDR3, as DNA: TGTGCCAGCAGCTCCCGGGGAGGGGCAAGTGAAAAACTGTTTTTT.

This chain uses TRBV20-1 with TRBJ1-4; D is uncertain. Germline CDR1 reads DFQATT; CDR2 reads SNEGSKA (reference sequence). The CDR3 is 11 residues long. The V gene lost 2 bases and the J gene lost 4 bases, with 2 bases spanning the gap. CDR3 sequence (DNA): TGCAGTGCTAGATATAATGAAAAACTGTTTTTT. Protein product: CSARYNEKLFF.

This clone was recorded a few times. V and J are TRBV27 and TRBJ2-2, with 8 positions matching TRBD1. J lost 5 bases, V lost 7 bases, and 15 bases had no gene match. Germline V gives CDR1 MNHEY, CDR2 SMNVEV (reference sequence). The CDR3 sequence is 17 residues long. CDR3 loop: CASTTTKGQGGTGELFF. In DNA form, the CDR3 reads TGTGCCAGCACCACAACTAAAGGACAGGGAGGAACCGGGGAGCTGTTTTTT.

The chain employs TRBV14 and TRBJ2-3; D is perhaps TRBD2 (6 bases). The CDR3 is 14 amino acids. The V end lost 5 bases, the J end lost 2 bases, and 11 bases lay between the germline ends. The V gene's germline CDR1 is SGHDN and CDR2 FVKESK. The CDR3 loop is CASSTQRATDTQYF. The DNA for the CDR3 is TGTGCCAGCAGCACTCAGCGGGCCACAGATACGCAGTATTTT.

The CDR3 is CASSLGTGVGGNTIYF. DNA of the CDR3: TGTGCCAGCAGCTTAGGGACAGGGGTTGGCGGAAACACCATATATTTT. This chain uses TRBV7-9 with TRBJ1-3, with 9 nucleotides matching TRBD1. The CDR3 is 16 residues long. Germline CDR1 SEHNR, CDR2 FQNEAQ (reference sequence). V trimming: 1 base; J trimming: 4 bases; junction bases outside the gene matches: 5.

This clone was counted once. V and J are TRBV10-1 and TRBJ1-1; D uncertain. CDR1 is WNHNN and CDR2 is SYGVQD in the germline V gene (reference sequence). V was trimmed by 0 bases and J by 1 base, leaving 9 bases between them. This CDR3 region has 15 residues. The CDR3 DNA sequence: TGCGCCAGCAGTGAGTCGAGAGGTGGGAACACTGAAGCTTTCTTT. Amino acid sequence: CASSESRGGNTEAFF.

This clone appeared a few times. The rearrangement uses TRBV12-3 or TRBV12-4 and TRBJ1-1, with TRBD1 matching over 7 bases. The CDR3 spans 13 residues. Germline trimming cut 5 bases from V and 4 bases from J; bases unmatched to any gene: 4. In DNA, the CDR3 is TGTGCCAGCAGTCCCGACAGGGTCACTGAAGCTTTCTTT. This sequence encodes CASSPDRVTEAFF.

This clone was detected only a few times. The rearrangement joins TRBV4-2 to TRBJ2-1, with 7 bases that match TRBD2. J was trimmed by 2 bases and V by 0 bases; bases with no gene match: 1. Looked up from germline, CDR1 is LGHNA and CDR2 is YNFKEQ. This CDR3 is built from 15 residues. The CDR3 nucleotides read TGTGCCAGCAGCCAAGAACGGGAGGCCTACAATGAGCAGTTCTTC. Its protein is CASSQEREAYNEQFF.

The chain couples TRBV7-2 to TRBJ2-3; a weak D match, TRBD2 (8 bases). This CDR3 has 16 amino acids. V dropped 4 bases and J dropped 7 bases, with 21 bases sitting between them. Germline loops: CDR1 SGHTA, CDR2 FQGNSA. CDR3 bases: TGTGCCAGCAGCTCCACGGGGGGGACAGCTTCCAATACGCAGTATTTT. Its protein product is CASSSTGGTASNTQYF.

The chain links TRBV6-5 to TRBJ1-2; D is perhaps TRBD1 (5 bases). This CDR3 is 16 amino acids long. With 2 bases removed from V and 1 base from J, the gap between germline ends came to 14 bases. In germline, CDR1 is MNHEY, CDR2 SVGAGI. CDR3 region: CASSYAQRGHNYGYTF. DNA for the CDR3: TGTGCCAGCAGTTACGCCCAAAGGGGCCATAACTATGGCTACACCTTC.

CDR3 in DNA: TGTGCCAGCAGCCTAACAGACAGGGCCTATAATTCACCCCTCCACTTT. It encodes CASSLTDRAYNSPLHF. The chain has TRBV9 and TRBJ1-6, with TRBD1 matching 7 bases. The germline CDR1 and CDR2 sequences are SGDLS and YYNGEE. The ends lost 4 bases at V and 2 bases at J; junction bases unmatched: 6. The CDR3 is 16 amino acids.

This sequence joins TRBV6-5 and TRBJ2-7, with D possibly TRBD2 on 7 matching bases. From germline, CDR1 is MNHEY and CDR2 SVGAGI. This CDR3 spans 15 amino acids. V was shortened by 2 bases and J by 6 bases, with 17 bases between the two germline ends. Written as DNA, the CDR3 is TGTGCCAGCAGTTACCTAGGCGAGGGGGGGTCCGAGCAGTACTTC. The encoded protein is CASSYLGEGGSEQYF.

The V and J genes are TRBV11-2 and TRBJ2-7, with 8 nucleotides matching TRBD1. Germline trimming cut 8 bases from V and 0 bases from J; bases unmatched to any gene: 3. This CDR3 is built from 13 residues. CDR1 is SGHAT and CDR2 is FQNNGV in the germline V gene. As DNA, the CDR3 is TGTGCCAGCGGCACAGGGGGCTCCTACGAGCAGTACTTC. It codes for CASGTGGSYEQYF.

The rearrangement uses TRBV5-8 and TRBJ1-1; D is uncertain. This CDR3 is 13 amino acids long. The ends were cut back, 0 bases at V and 2 bases at J, with 5 bases in the middle. Per germline, CDR1 SGHTS and CDR2 YDEGEE. The CDR3 nucleotides are TGTGCCAGCAGCTTGGGGCCTAACACTGAAGCTTTCTTT. This codes for CASSLGPNTEAFF.